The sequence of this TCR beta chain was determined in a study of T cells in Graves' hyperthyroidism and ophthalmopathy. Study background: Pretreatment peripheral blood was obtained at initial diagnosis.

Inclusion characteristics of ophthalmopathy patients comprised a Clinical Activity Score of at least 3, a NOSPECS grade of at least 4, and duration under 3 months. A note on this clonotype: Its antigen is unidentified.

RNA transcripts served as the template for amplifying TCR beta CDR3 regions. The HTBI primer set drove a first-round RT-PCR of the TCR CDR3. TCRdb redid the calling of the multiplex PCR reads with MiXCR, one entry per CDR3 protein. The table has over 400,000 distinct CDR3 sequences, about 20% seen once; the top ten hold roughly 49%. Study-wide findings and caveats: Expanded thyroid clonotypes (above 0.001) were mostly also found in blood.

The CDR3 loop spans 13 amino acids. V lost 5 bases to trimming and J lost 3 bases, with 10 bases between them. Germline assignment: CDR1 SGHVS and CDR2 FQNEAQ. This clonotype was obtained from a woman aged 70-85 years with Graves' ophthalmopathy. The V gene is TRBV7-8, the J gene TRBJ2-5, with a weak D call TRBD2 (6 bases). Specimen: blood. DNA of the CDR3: TGTGCCAGCAGCCAGGGACTCGAAGAGACCCAGTACTTC. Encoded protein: CASSQGLEETQYF.